Listed below are T cell receptor beta chains from one sample, sequenced in a study of identical twins. TCRdb reanalysed the 5' RACE reads using MiXCR and keeps one entry per CDR3 protein. Of about 530,000 distinct CDR3 sequences in the sample, 13% to 15% were seen once. These data were also reused for a study on yellow fever vaccine responses in identical twins.

The sample was CD4+ T cells sorted from blood. All receptors come from a woman between 18 and 29 years old in good health. CDR3s include the opening cysteine and the closing phenylalanine or tryptophan. Each record gives: D gene, clone size, V gene, J gene, CDR3 protein, CDR3 DNA. D genes are given only for firm matches. Size is stated for part of the rows, as once, few or many counts, or as a class when the clone is expanded.

d_gene: -
abundance: -
v_gene: TRBV27
j_gene: TRBJ2-3
CDR3aa: CASSFRDHEDTQYF
CDR3nt: TGTGCCAGCAGTTTCCGGGACCACGAGGATACGCAGTATTTT

d_gene: -
abundance: -
v_gene: TRBV10-2
j_gene: TRBJ2-3
CDR3aa: CASSEVDRSTDTQYF
CDR3nt: TGCGCCAGCAGTGAAGTGGACCGAAGCACAGATACGCAGTATTTT

d_gene: TRBD2
abundance: -
v_gene: TRBV9
j_gene: TRBJ2-3
CDR3aa: CASSVRTSGSTDTQYF
CDR3nt: TGTGCCAGCAGCGTACGAACTAGCGGGAGTACAGATACGCAGTATTTT

d_gene: TRBD1
abundance: -
v_gene: TRBV24-1
j_gene: TRBJ2-3
CDR3aa: CATSDSGPGQITDTQYF
CDR3nt: TGTGCCACCAGTGATTCCGGACCGGGACAGATCACAGATACGCAGTATTTT

d_gene: -
abundance: -
v_gene: TRBV3-1
j_gene: TRBJ1-1
CDR3aa: CASSQVGWGNTEAFF
CDR3nt: TGTGCCAGCAGCCAAGTGGGGTGGGGGAACACTGAAGCTTTCTTT

d_gene: TRBD1
abundance: few
v_gene: TRBV5-1
j_gene: TRBJ2-2
CDR3aa: CASSLGTGGLTGELFF
CDR3nt: TGCGCCAGCAGCTTGGGGACAGGGGGCCTCACCGGGGAGCTGTTTTTT

d_gene: -
abundance: -
v_gene: TRBV18
j_gene: TRBJ2-1
CDR3aa: CASSPLIPQRAYNEQFF
CDR3nt: TGTGCCAGCTCACCACTCATCCCACAGAGAGCCTACAATGAGCAGTTCTTC

d_gene: TRBD1
abundance: few
v_gene: TRBV20-1
j_gene: TRBJ1-5
CDR3aa: CSAGTAVTHQPQHF
CDR3nt: TGCAGTGCTGGGACAGCGGTTACCCATCAGCCCCAGCATTTT

d_gene: -
abundance: few
v_gene: TRBV27
j_gene: TRBJ2-1
CDR3aa: CASTYREGVGEQFF
CDR3nt: TGTGCCAGCACATATCGGGAAGGGGTGGGGGAGCAGTTCTTC

d_gene: TRBD2
abundance: -
v_gene: TRBV5-4
j_gene: TRBJ2-2
CDR3aa: CASSLFGGSPGELFF
CDR3nt: TGTGCCAGCAGCTTGTTCGGCGGGAGCCCCGGGGAGCTGTTTTTT

d_gene: -
abundance: -
v_gene: TRBV20-1
j_gene: TRBJ2-5
CDR3aa: CSAALGETQYF
CDR3nt: TGCAGTGCAGCGCTAGGCGAGACCCAGTACTTC

d_gene: -
abundance: -
v_gene: TRBV7-9
j_gene: TRBJ1-1
CDR3aa: CASSATAAAEAFF
CDR3nt: TGTGCCAGCAGCGCGACAGCCGCGGCTGAAGCTTTCTTT

d_gene: -
abundance: few
v_gene: TRBV3-1
j_gene: TRBJ2-1
CDR3aa: CASSQASGGSRGNEQFF
CDR3nt: TGTGCCAGCAGCCAAGCTTCAGGGGGGAGTAGAGGCAATGAGCAGTTCTTC

d_gene: -
abundance: few
v_gene: TRBV6-1
j_gene: TRBJ2-3
CDR3aa: CASSLRGAGGGSTDTQYF
CDR3nt: TGTGCCAGCAGCCTACGAGGGGCAGGAGGAGGCAGCACAGATACGCAGTATTTT

d_gene: TRBD1
abundance: many
v_gene: TRBV28
j_gene: TRBJ2-1
CDR3aa: CASSSPGQNNEQFF
CDR3nt: TGTGCCAGCAGTTCTCCGGGACAGAATAATGAGCAGTTCTTC

d_gene: -
abundance: many
v_gene: TRBV7-9
j_gene: TRBJ1-3
CDR3aa: CASSPGSSGNTIYF
CDR3nt: TGTGCCAGCAGCCCCGGGAGCTCTGGAAACACCATATATTTT

d_gene: -
abundance: -
v_gene: TRBV7-2
j_gene: TRBJ2-1
CDR3aa: CASSLGVSLNEQFF
CDR3nt: TGTGCCAGCAGCCTAGGTGTGTCGTTGAATGAGCAGTTCTTC

d_gene: -
abundance: many
v_gene: TRBV5-6
j_gene: TRBJ2-2
CDR3aa: CASSLLGLGTGELFF
CDR3nt: TGTGCCAGCAGCTTGTTGGGGCTAGGCACCGGGGAGCTGTTTTTT

d_gene: TRBD2
abundance: few
v_gene: TRBV9
j_gene: TRBJ2-5
CDR3aa: CASSVAGRGALGQETQYF
CDR3nt: TGTGCCAGCAGCGTAGCGGGGAGGGGAGCTCTCGGGCAAGAGACCCAGTACTTC

d_gene: -
abundance: -
v_gene: TRBV5-6
j_gene: TRBJ1-1
CDR3aa: CASSLASGRNTEAFF
CDR3nt: TGTGCCAGCAGCTTGGCGTCGGGGCGGAACACTGAAGCTTTCTTT

d_gene: TRBD1
abundance: -
v_gene: TRBV12-3/TRBV12-4
j_gene: TRBJ2-3
CDR3aa: CASRDRATDTQYF
CDR3nt: TGTGCCAGTCGGGACAGGGCCACAGATACGCAGTATTTT

d_gene: -
abundance: -
v_gene: TRBV20-1
j_gene: TRBJ2-5
CDR3aa: CSARVRGGGETQYF
CDR3nt: TGCAGTGCTAGAGTAAGGGGGGGCGGTGAGACCCAGTACTTC

d_gene: TRBD1
abundance: few
v_gene: TRBV5-6
j_gene: TRBJ1-1
CDR3aa: CASSPHAGQGYPEAFF
CDR3nt: TGTGCCAGCAGCCCCCACGCAGGACAGGGGTATCCTGAAGCTTTCTTT

d_gene: -
abundance: -
v_gene: TRBV12-3/TRBV12-4
j_gene: TRBJ2-7
CDR3aa: CASSLRGGASHEQYF
CDR3nt: TGTGCCAGCAGTTTAAGGGGGGGCGCGTCCCACGAGCAGTACTTC

d_gene: TRBD2
abundance: -
v_gene: TRBV4-2
j_gene: TRBJ2-1
CDR3aa: CASSQRGLAGSNEQFF
CDR3nt: TGTGCCAGCAGCCAACGCGGACTAGCGGGTAGCAATGAGCAGTTCTTC

d_gene: -
abundance: -
v_gene: TRBV5-4
j_gene: TRBJ2-7
CDR3aa: CASSLVSGYTKTFVYEQYF
CDR3nt: TGTGCCAGCAGCTTGGTCTCAGGATACACAAAGACCTTCGTCTACGAGCAGTACTTC

d_gene: TRBD1
abundance: few
v_gene: TRBV5-1
j_gene: TRBJ2-2
CDR3aa: CASSRRTGTNTGELFF
CDR3nt: TGCGCCAGCAGCCGCCGGACAGGAACGAACACCGGGGAGCTGTTTTTT

d_gene: -
abundance: few
v_gene: TRBV28
j_gene: TRBJ2-2
CDR3aa: CASSLRRRGQGSRENTGELFF
CDR3nt: TGTGCCAGCAGTTTAAGACGGAGGGGGCAGGGTTCGCGGGAGAACACCGGGGAGCTGTTTTTT

d_gene: -
abundance: many
v_gene: TRBV12-3/TRBV12-4
j_gene: TRBJ2-3
CDR3aa: CASSFIAGSSTDTQYF
CDR3nt: TGTGCCAGCAGTTTCATCGCGGGGTCTAGCACAGATACGCAGTATTTT

d_gene: -
abundance: -
v_gene: TRBV6-1
j_gene: TRBJ1-3
CDR3aa: CASSSLLGNTIYF
CDR3nt: TGTGCCAGCAGTAGCTTATTAGGAAACACCATATATTTT

d_gene: -
abundance: few
v_gene: TRBV10-3
j_gene: TRBJ2-5
CDR3aa: CAINSMVGVETQYF
CDR3nt: TGTGCCATCAATTCCATGGTAGGGGTGGAGACCCAGTACTTC

d_gene: TRBD2
abundance: few
v_gene: TRBV20-1
j_gene: TRBJ2-1
CDR3aa: CSAGKSGSEQFF
CDR3nt: TGCAGTGCTGGAAAGAGCGGGAGTGAGCAGTTCTTC